The TCR beta chain described here comes from a study of T cell responses to AZD1222 COVID-19 vaccine. The study, taken as a whole, reports: It should be noted that donors were predominantly white British and more often female, and clonal diversity was possibly underestimated. Unmutated variant regions are reportedly targeted by nearly half of spike-specific TCRs.

Remarks on this clone: The antigen is not known. The junction departs from the called germline gene at one end, perhaps through a read error.

This CDR3 has 15 residues. Germline loops: CDR1 MNHEY, CDR2 SVGEGT. Libraries were prepared by immunoSEQ multiplex PCR; TCRdb keeps only in-frame clonotypes and omits some of them. The sample lists 100,000 to 140,000 clones, about nine tenths occurring once. The starting material was peripheral blood, obtained 28 days after the second AZD1222 dose. The sequence derives from an adult who received the AZD1222 COVID-19 vaccine. This chain joins TRBV6-2 or TRBV6-3 and TRBJ1-5; D perhaps matches TRBD1 (5 bases). The CDR3 DNA reads as TGTGCCAGCTGTTACTCGGGGGGGGGAGGTCAGCCCCAGCATTTT. Encoded protein: CASCYSGGGGQPQHF.